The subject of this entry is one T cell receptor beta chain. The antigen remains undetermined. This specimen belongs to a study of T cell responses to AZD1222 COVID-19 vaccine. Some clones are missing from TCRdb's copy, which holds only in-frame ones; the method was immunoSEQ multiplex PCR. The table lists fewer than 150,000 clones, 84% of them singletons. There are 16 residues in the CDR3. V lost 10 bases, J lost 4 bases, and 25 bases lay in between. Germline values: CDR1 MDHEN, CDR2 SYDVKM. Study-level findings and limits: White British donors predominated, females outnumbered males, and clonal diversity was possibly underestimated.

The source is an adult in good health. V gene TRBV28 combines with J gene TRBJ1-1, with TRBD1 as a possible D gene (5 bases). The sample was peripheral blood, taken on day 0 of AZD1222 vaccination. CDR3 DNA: TGTGCCACCAATCGGGTTGGCCTCATGGGGGGCACTGAAGCTTTCTTT. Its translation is CATNRVGLMGGTEAFF. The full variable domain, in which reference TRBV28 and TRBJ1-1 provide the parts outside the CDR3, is DVKVTQSSRYLVKRTGEKVFLECVQDMDHENMFWYRQDPGLGLRLIYFSYDVKMKEKGDIPEGYSVSREKKERFSLILESASTNQTSMYLCATNRVGLMGGTEAFFGQGTRLTVV.